The present T cell receptor beta chain was sequenced within a study of molecular identifiers for immune sequencing clone quantification. MiXCR, applied by TCRdb to the PCR reads, yields one record per CDR3 protein. In the table there are 250,000 to 350,000 distinct CDR3 sequences, around a fifth of which are singletons. This clonotype showed up just a few times. The germline CDR1 and CDR2 sequences are MGHRA and YSYEKL. The CDR3 spans 15 residues. The V gene end was trimmed by 4 bases and the J gene end by 0 bases; junction bases not matched to a gene: 3. The sequence was obtained from a human donor in good health. Some libraries in this study had Jurkat cell RNA spiked in. V and J are TRBV4-1 and TRBJ2-7; 10 bases are a match to TRBD2. The sequenced material came from naive CD8+ T cells from blood, with Jurkat cell RNA spiked in. Subset here: FACS-sorted CD8+CD4-CCR7+CD45RA+ naive T cells. This CDR3 reads CASSRLAGDSYEQYF. CDR3 nucleotide sequence: TGCGCCAGCAGCCGGCTAGCGGGGGACTCCTACGAGCAGTACTTC.